The T cell receptor (beta chain) described here comes from a study of CD8+ T cells in alopecia areata. For the study at large: Scalp area affected, as a percentage, set the severity score of treated patients. Study findings and constraints: Elevated clonality characterized lesional scalp relative to normal scalp, particularly in alopecia totalis/universalis. Mouse data revealed clearer TCR sharing than patient data did, a gap possibly tied to HLA.

Extracted from the samples, RNA was reverse transcribed into cDNA to serve as the sequencing template. This table comes from immunoSEQ multiplex PCR, and its TCRdb copy is limited to in-frame clones, with some not included. This sample carries approximately 210,000 clones, less than 65% of them seen once, and the ten largest clones take about 4%. The CDR3 is 14 amino acids. The germline CDR1 and CDR2 sequences are SGHDN and FVKESK. Trimming removed 1 base at V and 8 bases at J, with 14 bases between. Treatment in this sample: oral pan-JAK inhibitor, 5-10 mg twice daily. There are a few counts of this clone. The antigen is not known.

The rearrangement uses TRBV14 and TRBJ1-2; unclear D gene. The source of this sequence is a human donor with alopecia areata. Sequenced here: CD4+ T cells sorted from blood, sampled at week 4, from a patient treated with tofacitinib. CDR3 nucleotides: TGTGCCAGCAGCCAAGGGGGTGCCTTGCGGGGCTACACCTTC. It translates to CASSQGGALRGYTF.